This T cell receptor (beta chain) originates from a study of cytomegalovirus exposure and HLA in healthy donors (dated by TCRdb to about 2017). Study-wide context: According to a later analysis, the 120 or so validation repertoires were produced on the same platform as the 600 to 850 repertoires of the first cohort. The study aimed to test whether signatures of past pathogen exposure could be identified by cataloging public T cell receptors. In addition to the first cohort of roughly 700 subjects, a separate validation cohort of 120 different subjects was used. High-throughput TCR immunosequencing, statistical association of individual TCRs with disease status, and machine learning were combined to predict cytomegalovirus infection status. Here is what the overall study found, with its caveats: The authors suggested that the approach could potentially be generalized to other disease states and immunological phenotypes. Of the cluster scores, roughly 95% were above 0 in a later analysis, which found that TCRs clustered in the first cohort also tended to co-occur in the approximately 110 validation repertoires. The classifier was reported to diagnose cytomegalovirus status with high specificity and sensitivity in both the original and validation cohorts. In vitro tests confirmed that a few of the cytomegalovirus-associated TCR beta chains recognize cytomegalovirus antigens. Most TCR sequences were seen in very few donors, while some public TCRs were found in many individuals. The study listed over 150 TCR beta chains as associated with cytomegalovirus. A later analysis lacked HLA typing for the validation cohort, so it scored co-occurrence in that cohort across all 110 or so repertoires.

In the germline V gene, CDR1 corresponds to SGHRS and CDR2 to YFSETQ. The CDR3 holds 17 amino acids from the cysteine to the phenylalanine. Only the CDR3 part of the read is kept: 51 bases, read in frame from the first base. The germline ends are 18 bases apart after V is trimmed by 4 bases and J by 4 bases. Receptor libraries were prepared by the immunoSEQ multiplex PCR assay. As for the authors' bioinformatics: To diagnose cytomegalovirus status from the catalog of TCR beta chain sequences, a statistical classification framework was built. Held by TCRdb, this immuneACCESS table contains in-frame sequences only and omits some clones. Under half of the omission traces to an unresolved V gene where checked; the cause of the rest is unknown. The V and J calls and clone size were taken over from that table, and D and trimming were inferred from the DNA. The sample yields about 250,000 clones; about 90% were counted once. The ten top clones hold 12% of the sample.

About this clone: Its antigen is currently not known. Base qualities are not recorded, but no much larger clone differs from it by a single base.

Donors formed part of the validation cohort, which comprised 95 to 150 subjects and was distinct from the first cohort of under 850 subjects. This TCR was recovered from a man between 18 and 29 years old in good health and CMV-seropositive. The chain is assembled from TRBV5-1 and TRBJ2-6; the best D guess is TRBD1, with 6 bases matching. The sequencing sample was made of PBMCs. The DNA reads TGCGCCAGCAGCCCCTTTTCCACAGGGACCGGGGCCAACGTCCTGACTTTC. This is translated as CASSPFSTGTGANVLTF.